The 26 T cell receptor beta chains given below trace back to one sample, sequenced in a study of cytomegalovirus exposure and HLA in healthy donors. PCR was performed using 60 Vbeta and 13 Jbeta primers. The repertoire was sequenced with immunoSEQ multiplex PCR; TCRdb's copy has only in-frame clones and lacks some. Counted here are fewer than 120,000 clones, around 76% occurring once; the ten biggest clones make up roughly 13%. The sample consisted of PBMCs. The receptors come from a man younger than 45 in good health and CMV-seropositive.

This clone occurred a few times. DNA of the CDR3: TGCGCCAGCAGCTTGTCTTTTCAGGGACATATGAACACTGAAGCTTTCTTT. It encodes CASSLSFQGHMNTEAFF. The rearrangement links TRBV5-1 to TRBJ1-1, with D perhaps matching TRBD1 (6 bases). The germline V and J ends were trimmed by 1 base and 0 bases, with 16 bases remaining between them. Germline loops: CDR1 SGHRS, CDR2 YFSETQ. The CDR3 extends over 17 amino acids. The full variable domain, rest sourced from reference TRBV5-1 and TRBJ1-1, is KAGVTQTPRYLIKTRGQQVTLSCSPISGHRSVSWYQQTPGQGLQFLFEYFSETQRNKGNFPGRFSGRQFSNSRSEMNVSTLELGDSALYLCASSLSFQGHMNTEAFFGQGTRLTVV.

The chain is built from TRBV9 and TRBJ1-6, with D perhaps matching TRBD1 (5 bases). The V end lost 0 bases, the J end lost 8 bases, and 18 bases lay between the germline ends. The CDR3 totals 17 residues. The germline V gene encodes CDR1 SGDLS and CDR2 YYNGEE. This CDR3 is CASSVEGQGGSYSPLHF. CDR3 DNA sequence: TGTGCCAGCAGCGTAGAGGGCCAGGGAGGGAGTTATTCACCCCTCCACTTT. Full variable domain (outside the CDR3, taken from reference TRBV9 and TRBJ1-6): DSGVTQTPKHLITATGQRVTLRCSPRSGDLSVYWYQQSLDQGLQFLIQYYNGEERAKGNILERFSAQQFPDLHSELNLSSLELGDSALYFCASSVEGQGGSYSPLHFGNGTRLTVT.

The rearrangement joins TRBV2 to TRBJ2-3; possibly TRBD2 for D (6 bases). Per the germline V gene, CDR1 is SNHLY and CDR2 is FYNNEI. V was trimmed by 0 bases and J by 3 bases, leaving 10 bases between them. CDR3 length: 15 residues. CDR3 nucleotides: TGTGCCAGCAGTGAAGCTGTGGGGGGAACAGATACGCAGTATTTT. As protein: CASSEAVGGTDTQYF.

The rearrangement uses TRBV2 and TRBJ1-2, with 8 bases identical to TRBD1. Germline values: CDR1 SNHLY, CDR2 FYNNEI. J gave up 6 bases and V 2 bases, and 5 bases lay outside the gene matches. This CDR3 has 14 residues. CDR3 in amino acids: CASSERTGLDGYTF. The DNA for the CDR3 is TGTGCCAGCAGTGAAAGGACAGGGTTGGATGGCTACACCTTC.

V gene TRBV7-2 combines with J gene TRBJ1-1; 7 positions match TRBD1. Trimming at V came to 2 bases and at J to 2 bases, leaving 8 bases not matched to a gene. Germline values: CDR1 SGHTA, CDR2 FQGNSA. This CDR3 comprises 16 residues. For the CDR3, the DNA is TGTGCCAGCAGCTTAACCTGGGACAGAATAAACACTGAAGCTTTCTTT. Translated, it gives CASSLTWDRINTEAFF. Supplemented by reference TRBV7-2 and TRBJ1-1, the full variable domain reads GAGVSQSPSNKVTEKGKDVELRCDPISGHTALYWYRQSLGQGLEFLIYFQGNSAPDKSGLPSDRFSAERTGGSVSTLTIQRTQQEDSAVYLCASSLTWDRINTEAFFGQGTRLTVV.

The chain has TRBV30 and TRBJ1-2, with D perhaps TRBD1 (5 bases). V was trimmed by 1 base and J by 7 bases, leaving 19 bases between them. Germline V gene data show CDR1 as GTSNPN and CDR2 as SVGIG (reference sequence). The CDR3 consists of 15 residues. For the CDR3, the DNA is TGTGCCTGGAGTGATGTCCAGGGTGAGGTGTTTGGCTACACCTTC. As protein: CAWSDVQGEVFGYTF.

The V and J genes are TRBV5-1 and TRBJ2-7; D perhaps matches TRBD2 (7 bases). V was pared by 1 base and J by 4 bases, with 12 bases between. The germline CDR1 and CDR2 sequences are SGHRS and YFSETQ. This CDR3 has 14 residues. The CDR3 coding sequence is TGCGCCAGCAGCTTGCGGGGGGCGGGGTACGAGCAGTACTTC. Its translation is CASSLRGAGYEQYF.

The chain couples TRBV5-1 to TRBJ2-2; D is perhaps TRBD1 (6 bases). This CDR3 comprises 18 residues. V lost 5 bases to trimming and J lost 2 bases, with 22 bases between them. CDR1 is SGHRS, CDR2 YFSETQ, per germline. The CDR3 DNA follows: TGCGCCAGCAGACCCTTACAGGGAAATAGTGGTAACACCGGGGAGCTGTTTTTT. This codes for CASRPLQGNSGNTGELFF.

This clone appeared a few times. As DNA, the CDR3 is TGCGCCAGCAGCCAAGATAGCCGGGGGGCTTATGGCTACACCTTC. It yields the protein CASSQDSRGAYGYTF. The V call is TRBV4-3, the J call TRBJ1-2, with D maybe TRBD1 (6 bases). Trimming left V 0 bases short and J 5 bases short, with 13 bases between. Germline-derived CDR1 and CDR2 are LGHNA and YSLEER. This CDR3 is built from 15 residues.

The chain's CDR3 is CASSSPASGGSLSEQFF. The CDR3 region has the DNA TGTGCCAGCAGTTCCCCCGCTAGCGGCGGCTCCCTCAGTGAGCAGTTCTTC. The V gene is TRBV28, the J gene TRBJ2-1, with 7 bases identical to TRBD2. The V and J ends lost 4 bases and 9 bases, in that order; junction bases with no gene match: 18. Germline V gene data show CDR1 as MDHEN and CDR2 as SYDVKM. The CDR3 is made up of 17 amino acids.

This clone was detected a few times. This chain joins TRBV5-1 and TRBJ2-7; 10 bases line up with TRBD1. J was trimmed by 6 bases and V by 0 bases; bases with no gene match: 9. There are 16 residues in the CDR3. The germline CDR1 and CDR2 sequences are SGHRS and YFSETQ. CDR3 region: CASSLGPGQGPTEQYF. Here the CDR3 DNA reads TGCGCCAGCAGCTTGGGCCCGGGACAGGGGCCCACCGAGCAGTACTTC.

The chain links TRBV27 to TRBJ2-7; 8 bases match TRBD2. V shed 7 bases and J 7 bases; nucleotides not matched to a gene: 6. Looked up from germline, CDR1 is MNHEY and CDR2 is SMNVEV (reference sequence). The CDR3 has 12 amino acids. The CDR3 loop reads CASTPGRGEQYF. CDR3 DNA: TGTGCCAGCACCCCCGGGAGGGGGGAGCAGTACTTC.

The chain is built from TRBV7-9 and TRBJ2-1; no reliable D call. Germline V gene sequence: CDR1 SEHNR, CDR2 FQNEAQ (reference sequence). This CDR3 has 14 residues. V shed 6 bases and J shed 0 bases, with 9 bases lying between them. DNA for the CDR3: TGTGCCAGCAGGGTAGCTTTCTCCTACAATGAGCAGTTCTTC. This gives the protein CASRVAFSYNEQFF.

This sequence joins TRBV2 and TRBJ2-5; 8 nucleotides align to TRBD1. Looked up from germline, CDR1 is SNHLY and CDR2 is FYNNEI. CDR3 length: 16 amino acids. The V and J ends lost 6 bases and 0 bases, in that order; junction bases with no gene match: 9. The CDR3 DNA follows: TGTGCCAGCAGACTCGGACAGGGCGGGTACCAAGAGACCCAGTACTTC. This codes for CASRLGQGGYQETQYF. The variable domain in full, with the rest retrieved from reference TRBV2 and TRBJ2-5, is EPEVTQTPSHQVTQMGQEVILRCVPISNHLYFYWYRQILGQKVEFLVSFYNNEISEKSEIFDDQFSVERPDGSNFTLKIRSTKLEDSAMYFCASRLGQGGYQETQYFGPGTRLLVL.

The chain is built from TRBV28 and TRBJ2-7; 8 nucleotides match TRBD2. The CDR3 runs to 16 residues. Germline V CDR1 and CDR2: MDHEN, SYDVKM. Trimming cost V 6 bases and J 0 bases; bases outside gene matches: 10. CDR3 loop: CASSGDSGILSYEQYF. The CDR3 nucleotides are TGTGCCAGCAGCGGTGATAGCGGGATTCTCTCCTACGAGCAGTACTTC.

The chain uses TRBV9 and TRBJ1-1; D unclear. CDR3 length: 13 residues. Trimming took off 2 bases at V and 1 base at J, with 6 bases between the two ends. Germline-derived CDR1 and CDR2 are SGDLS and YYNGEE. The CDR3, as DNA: TGTGCCAGCAGCGTTATCGGGAACACTGAAGCTTTCTTT. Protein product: CASSVIGNTEAFF.

For the CDR3, the DNA is TGCAGCGCCCGACAGGGGGCGGGGGAGACCCAGTACTTC. It encodes CSARQGAGETQYF. The J gene is TRBJ2-5, the V gene TRBV29-1, with 10 positions matching TRBD1. CDR1 SQVTM and CDR2 ANQGSEA come from the germline V gene. The CDR3 runs to 13 residues. The trim removed 7 bases at V and 5 bases at J, leaving 7 bases unmatched.

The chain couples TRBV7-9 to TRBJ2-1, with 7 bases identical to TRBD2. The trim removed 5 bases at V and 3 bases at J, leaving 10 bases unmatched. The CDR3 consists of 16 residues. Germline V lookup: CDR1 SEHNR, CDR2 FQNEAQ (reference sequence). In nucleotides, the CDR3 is TGTGCCAGCAGCGGTCGAGCGGGGCTTTACTACAATGAGCAGTTCTTC. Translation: CASSGRAGLYYNEQFF.

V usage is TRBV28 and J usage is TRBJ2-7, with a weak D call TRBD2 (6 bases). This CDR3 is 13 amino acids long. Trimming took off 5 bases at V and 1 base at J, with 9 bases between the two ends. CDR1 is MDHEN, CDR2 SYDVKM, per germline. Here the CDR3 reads CASSGTVSYEQYF. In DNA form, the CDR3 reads TGTGCCAGCAGTGGGACTGTTTCCTACGAGCAGTACTTC.

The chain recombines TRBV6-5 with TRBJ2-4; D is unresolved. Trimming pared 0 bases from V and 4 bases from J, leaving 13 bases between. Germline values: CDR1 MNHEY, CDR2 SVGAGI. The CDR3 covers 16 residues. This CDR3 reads CASSYSIGRAKNIQYF. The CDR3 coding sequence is TGTGCCAGCAGTTACTCGATCGGCAGAGCGAAAAACATTCAGTACTTC.

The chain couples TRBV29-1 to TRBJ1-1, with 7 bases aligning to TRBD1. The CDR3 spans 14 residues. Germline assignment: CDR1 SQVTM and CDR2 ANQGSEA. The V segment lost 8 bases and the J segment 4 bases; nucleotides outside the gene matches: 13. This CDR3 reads CSTQPGGGGTEAFF. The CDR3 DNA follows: TGCAGCACCCAACCTGGAGGGGGCGGCACTGAAGCTTTCTTT.

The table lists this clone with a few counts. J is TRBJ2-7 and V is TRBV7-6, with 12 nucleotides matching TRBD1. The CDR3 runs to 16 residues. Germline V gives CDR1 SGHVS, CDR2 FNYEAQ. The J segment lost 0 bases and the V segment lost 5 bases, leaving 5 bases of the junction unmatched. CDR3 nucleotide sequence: TGTGCCAGCAGCGAAGGGACAGGGGGCAACTCCTACGAGCAGTACTTC. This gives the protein CASSEGTGGNSYEQYF.

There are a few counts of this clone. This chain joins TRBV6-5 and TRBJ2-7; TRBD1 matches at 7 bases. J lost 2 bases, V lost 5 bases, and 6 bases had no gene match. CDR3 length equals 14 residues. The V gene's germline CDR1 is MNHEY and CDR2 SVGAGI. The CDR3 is CASSASGTAYEQYF. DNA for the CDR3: TGTGCCAGCAGTGCGTCCGGGACAGCCTACGAGCAGTACTTC.

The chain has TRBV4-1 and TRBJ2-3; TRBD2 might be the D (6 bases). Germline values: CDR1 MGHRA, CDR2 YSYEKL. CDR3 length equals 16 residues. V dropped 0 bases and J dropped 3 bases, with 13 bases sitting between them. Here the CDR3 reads CASSQERPGGTDTQYF. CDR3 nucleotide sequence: TGCGCCAGCAGCCAAGAACGCCCCGGGGGTACAGATACGCAGTATTTT.

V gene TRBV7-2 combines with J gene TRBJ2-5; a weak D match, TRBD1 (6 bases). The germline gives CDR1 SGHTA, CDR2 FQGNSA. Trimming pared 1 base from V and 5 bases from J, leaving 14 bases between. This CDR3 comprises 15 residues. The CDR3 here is CASSLGGLTGETQYF. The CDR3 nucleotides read TGTGCCAGCAGCTTAGGGGGGCTCACGGGGGAGACCCAGTACTTC.

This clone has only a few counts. The CDR3 here is CATALAGLTDTQYF. CDR3 DNA: TGTGCCACTGCACTAGCGGGGCTCACAGATACGCAGTATTTT. The rearrangement uses TRBV15 and TRBJ2-3, with TRBD2 matching 10 bases. Germline V gives CDR1 LNHNV, CDR2 YYDKDF (reference sequence). This CDR3 spans 14 amino acids. J was trimmed by 2 bases and V by 9 bases; bases with no gene match: 5. The whole variable domain, filled in from reference TRBV15 and TRBJ2-3, reads DAMVIQNPRYQVTQFGKPVTLSCSQTLNHNVMYWYQQKSSQAPKLLFHYYDKDFNNEADTPDNFQSRRPNTSFCFLDIRSPGLGDTAMYLCATALAGLTDTQYFGPGTRLTVL.